This TCR beta chain was recovered during a study of OX40 agonist ivuxolimab in advanced cancers. Study as a whole: Among those treated, three patients had partial responses, one with hepatocellular carcinoma and two with cutaneous melanoma.

Profiled with immunoSEQ multiplex PCR; TCRdb holds only in-frame clones, not every one. The sample has around 85,000 clones; roughly 89% are singletons. Note on this clone: What it recognizes is unknown.

Study-level findings and limits: Low clonal expansion, among the lowest seen, marked partial responders at 0.1-3.0 mg/kg. Circulating CD4+ and CD8+ T cells showed clonal expansion by week 6 at 0.1 to 3.0 mg/kg.

The CDR3 consists of 14 residues. Germline trimming cut 8 bases from V and 1 base from J; bases unmatched to any gene: 4. Germline-derived CDR1 and CDR2 are SNHLY and FYNNEI. The origin of this receptor is an adult with an advanced solid tumor such as melanoma, head and neck, liver or kidney cancer. V usage is TRBV2 and J usage is TRBJ2-1; 8 bases fit TRBD2. The starting material was CD4+ or CD8+ T cells sorted from blood, obtained in a trial of the OX40 agonist ivuxolimab. CDR3 amino acids: CASWTSFSYNEQFF. The CDR3 DNA sequence: TGTGCCAGCTGGACTAGCTTTTCCTACAATGAGCAGTTCTTC. The variable domain in full, completed from reference TRBV2 and TRBJ2-1, reads EPEVTQTPSHQVTQMGQEVILRCVPISNHLYFYWYRQILGQKVEFLVSFYNNEISEKSEIFDDQFSVERPDGSNFTLKIRSTKLEDSAMYFCASWTSFSYNEQFFGPGTRLTVL.